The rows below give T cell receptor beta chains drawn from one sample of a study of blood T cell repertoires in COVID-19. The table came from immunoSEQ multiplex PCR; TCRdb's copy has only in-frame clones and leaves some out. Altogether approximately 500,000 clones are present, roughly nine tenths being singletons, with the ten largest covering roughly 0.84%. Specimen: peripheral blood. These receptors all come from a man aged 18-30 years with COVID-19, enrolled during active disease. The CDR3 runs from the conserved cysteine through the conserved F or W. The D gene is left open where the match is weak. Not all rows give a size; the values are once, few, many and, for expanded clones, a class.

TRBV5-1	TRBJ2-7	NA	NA	CASRSTPLRGGYEQYF	TGCGCCAGCAGATCCACCCCACTTAGAGGGGGCTACGAGCAGTACTTC
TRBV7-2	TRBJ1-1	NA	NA	CASSLVRRVGAEAFF	TGTGCCAGCAGCTTAGTTCGCAGGGTGGGCGCTGAAGCTTTCTTT
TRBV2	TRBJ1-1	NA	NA	CASSTTDTEAFF	TGTGCCAGCTCGACGACAGACACTGAAGCTTTCTTT
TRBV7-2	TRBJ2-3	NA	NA	CASSLYGGPSTDTQYF	TGTGCCAGCAGCTTATATGGCGGGCCTAGCACAGATACGCAGTATTTT
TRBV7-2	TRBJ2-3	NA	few	CASSPTGSDTQYF	TGTGCCAGCAGCCCTACAGGGTCAGATACGCAGTATTTT
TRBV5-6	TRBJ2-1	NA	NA	CASSAATEDSYNEQFF	TGTGCCAGCAGCGCCGCGACAGAGGACTCCTACAATGAGCAGTTCTTC
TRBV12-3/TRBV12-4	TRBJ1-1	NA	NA	CASSLRGGSEAFF	TGTGCCAGCAGTTTACGGGGGGGGTCTGAAGCTTTCTTT
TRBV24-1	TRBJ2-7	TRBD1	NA	CATAPGTDYYEQYF	TGTGCCACCGCTCCCGGGACAGATTATTACGAGCAGTACTTC
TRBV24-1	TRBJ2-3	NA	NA	CATSEPLRSTQYF	TGTGCCACCAGTGAACCACTAAGAAGTACGCAGTATTTT
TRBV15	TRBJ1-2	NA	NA	CATSRDRFYGYTF	TGTGCCACCAGCAGGGACAGATTCTATGGCTACACCTTC
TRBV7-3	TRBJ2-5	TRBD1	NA	CASSSQGVQETQYF	TGTGCCAGCAGCTCTCAGGGGGTCCAAGAGACCCAGTACTTC
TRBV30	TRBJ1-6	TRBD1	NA	CAWSVLDRNNSPLHF	TGTGCCTGGAGTGTACTGGACAGGAATAATTCACCCCTCCACTTT
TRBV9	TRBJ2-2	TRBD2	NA	CASSARLAGARTTGELFF	TGTGCCAGCAGCGCACGACTAGCGGGGGCCAGGACCACCGGGGAGCTGTTTTTT
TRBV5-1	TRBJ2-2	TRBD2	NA	CASSYLPPGLVNTGELFF	TGCGCCAGCAGCTACTTGCCCCCTGGACTAGTGAACACCGGGGAGCTGTTTTTT
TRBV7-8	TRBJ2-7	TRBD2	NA	CASSLEPLAGENEQYF	TGTGCCAGCAGCTTAGAGCCTCTAGCGGGAGAGAACGAGCAGTACTTC